The rows below give T cell receptor beta chains drawn from one sample of a study of cytomegalovirus exposure and HLA in healthy donors. Profiling relied on immunoSEQ multiplex PCR, and the TCRdb table lists in-frame clones only, not all of them. Of 100,000 to 150,000 clones in the sample, approximately 81% were seen once. The specimen sequenced was PBMCs. These receptors came from a man between 18 and 29 years old in good health and CMV-seropositive. Both conserved end residues are part of each CDR3. Each record gives: J gene, V gene, D gene, clone size, CDR3 protein, CDR3 DNA. A D gene is named only where the DNA matches it firmly. Size values are once, few and many counts, or a class for expanded clones, and some rows have none.

TRBJ2-5 TRBV9 NA NA CASSYLDSQETQYF TGTGCCAGCTCATACCTGGACAGTCAAGAGACCCAGTACTTC
TRBJ1-2 TRBV27 NA NA CATRANRQLRAYGYTF TGTGCCACCCGCGCGAACCGACAGTTACGTGCCTATGGCTACACCTTC
TRBJ2-1 TRBV7-9 TRBD1 NA CASSWPGTGGNEQFF TGTGCCAGCAGCTGGCCCGGGACAGGGGGCAATGAGCAGTTCTTC
TRBJ1-2 TRBV5-1 TRBD1 once CASSVDRGAVYGYTF TGCGCCAGCAGCGTGGACAGGGGGGCTGTCTATGGCTACACCTTC
TRBJ2-3 TRBV2 TRBD2 NA CASRISGLAGRFTQYF TGTGCCAGCAGGATTTCGGGACTAGCGGGAAGGTTTACGCAGTATTTT
TRBJ2-1 TRBV4-1 NA NA CASSPTPEWYEQFF TGCGCCAGCAGCCCGACTCCCGAGTGGTATGAGCAGTTCTTC
TRBJ2-1 TRBV4-1 NA NA CASSQAGVGYNEQFF TGCGCCAGCAGCCAAGCCGGGGTCGGATACAATGAGCAGTTCTTC
TRBJ2-7 TRBV6-5 NA NA CASSKQGSYEQYF TGTGCCAGCAGTAAACAGGGCTCCTACGAGCAGTACTTC
TRBJ2-3 TRBV10-1 NA NA CASSEGGETDTQYF TGCGCCAGCAGTGAAGGCGGGGAGACAGATACGCAGTATTTT
TRBJ2-5 TRBV5-4 NA NA CASSSVFTGETQYF TGTGCCAGCAGCTCGGTGTTCACGGGAGAGACCCAGTACTTC
TRBJ2-7 TRBV7-8 TRBD1 NA CASSLVTGTGCEQYF TGTGCCAGCAGCTTAGTCACCGGGACAGGGTGCGAGCAGTACTTC
TRBJ2-7 TRBV5-1 TRBD2 NA CASSWGLAGPYEQYF TGCGCCAGCAGCTGGGGCCTAGCGGGGCCCTACGAGCAGTACTTC
TRBJ1-6 TRBV10-2 NA NA CASSESTGRGGSPLHF TGCGCCAGCAGTGAGTCGACAGGCAGAGGGGGTTCACCCCTCCACTTT
TRBJ2-1 TRBV5-4 NA NA CASLSWGGHNEQFF TGTGCCAGCCTTAGTTGGGGCGGCCACAATGAGCAGTTCTTC
TRBJ1-2 TRBV6-4 TRBD1 NA CASRGQGQSGYTF TGTGCCAGCAGAGGACAGGGTCAATCCGGCTACACCTTC
TRBJ2-2 TRBV6-1 TRBD1 NA CASSEARRGPGELFF TGTGCCAGCAGTGAAGCTAGAAGGGGGCCCGGGGAGCTGTTTTTT
TRBJ1-3 TRBV7-2 NA NA CASSPGTVGNTIYF TGTGCCAGCAGCCCGGGGACTGTGGGAAACACCATATATTTT
TRBJ1-1 TRBV5-1 TRBD1 NA CASSRDRNTEAFF TGCGCCAGCAGCAGGGACAGGAACACTGAAGCTTTCTTT
TRBJ2-3 TRBV19 TRBD2 NA CASSPRTSGNTDTQYF TGTGCCAGTAGTCCGAGGACTAGCGGAAACACAGATACGCAGTATTTT
TRBJ1-3 TRBV9 NA NA CASSVDPGQLSGNTIYF TGTGCCAGCAGCGTAGACCCTGGACAGCTCTCTGGAAACACCATATATTTT
TRBJ1-2 TRBV5-6 NA NA CASSHEEAGDYGYTF TGTGCCAGCAGCCACGAAGAGGCAGGGGACTATGGCTACACCTTC
TRBJ1-2 TRBV7-9 NA NA CASSLYLGLQENQDYGYTF TGTGCCAGCAGCTTATACCTGGGGCTCCAAGAAAATCAAGACTATGGCTACACCTTC
TRBJ1-1 TRBV5-6 NA NA CASSYGQTNTEAFF TGTGCCAGCAGTTACGGACAGACGAACACTGAAGCTTTCTTT
TRBJ2-7 TRBV2 NA NA CASTLPGTEGSYEQYF TGTGCCAGCACCTTACCCGGGACGGAGGGTTCCTACGAGCAGTACTTC
TRBJ2-5 TRBV7-6 TRBD2 NA CASSIPTSGGAETQYF TGTGCCAGCAGCATCCCGACTAGCGGGGGGGCGGAGACCCAGTACTTC
TRBJ1-2 TRBV18 NA NA CASSPPTNNYGYTF TGTGCCAGCTCACCACCCACAAATAACTATGGCTACACCTTC
TRBJ2-3 TRBV21-1 NA NA CASSADRGPKTSTDTQYF TGTGCCAGCAGCGCGGACAGGGGACCTAAAACTAGCACAGATACGCAGTATTTT
TRBJ2-1 TRBV30 NA NA CAWRAGSSYNEQFF TGTGCCTGGAGGGCGGGTAGCTCCTACAATGAGCAGTTCTTC
TRBJ1-6 TRBV7-9 TRBD1 NA CASSPPTGKDSPLHF TGTGCCAGCAGCCCCCCGACAGGGAAGGATTCACCCCTCCACTTT
TRBJ2-5 TRBV6-5 NA NA CASSFGRGTIQETQYF TGTGCCAGCAGTTTTGGGCGGGGTACCATTCAAGAGACCCAGTACTTC
TRBJ2-5 TRBV12-5 NA NA CASGWGGGETQYF TGTGCTAGTGGTTGGGGAGGAGGAGAGACCCAGTACTTC
TRBJ2-1 TRBV7-2 TRBD2 few CASIPHGLAGANEQFF TGTGCCAGCATCCCTCACGGACTAGCGGGAGCAAATGAGCAGTTCTTC
TRBJ1-4 TRBV18 TRBD1 NA CASSPNRGKNEKLFF TGTGCCAGCTCACCAAACAGGGGGAAAAATGAAAAACTGTTTTTT
TRBJ2-1 TRBV10-2 NA NA CASSVFLASEVNEQFF TGCGCCAGCAGTGTGTTTTTGGCTAGCGAGGTCAATGAGCAGTTCTTC
TRBJ1-1 TRBV29-1 NA NA CSVYSGATEAFF TGCAGCGTTTATTCAGGGGCCACTGAAGCTTTCTTT
TRBJ1-1 TRBV11-2 NA NA CASSLGGLGEAFF TGTGCCAGCAGCTTGGGGGGATTAGGTGAAGCTTTCTTT
TRBJ2-7 TRBV2 TRBD1 once CASRAPATGSEQYF TGTGCCAGCAGGGCCCCAGCGACAGGGAGCGAGCAGTACTTC
TRBJ1-1 TRBV4-3 NA NA CASSPGAITGLNTEAFF TGCGCCAGCAGCCCTGGCGCAATTACAGGGCTGAACACTGAAGCTTTCTTT
TRBJ1-2 TRBV4-3 TRBD1 NA CASSQGYGTGVRFRGYTF TGCGCCAGCAGCCAAGGTTACGGGACAGGGGTTAGATTCAGGGGCTACACCTTC
TRBJ2-3 TRBV5-1 TRBD2 NA CASSPELAGTSDTQYF TGCGCCAGCAGCCCCGAACTAGCGGGGACTTCAGATACGCAGTATTTT
TRBJ1-6 TRBV27 NA NA CASSLSGRKNYNSPLHF TGTGCCAGCAGTTTATCGGGCAGGAAAAATTATAATTCACCCCTCCACTTT
TRBJ2-3 TRBV4-1 TRBD2 NA CASSPAPGLATSDTQYF TGCGCCAGCAGCCCAGCCCCGGGACTAGCGACCTCCGATACGCAGTATTTT
TRBJ2-1 TRBV7-2 NA NA CASSLARDSGEQFF TGTGCCAGCAGCTTAGCGCGGGATAGCGGTGAGCAGTTCTTC
TRBJ1-1 TRBV5-1 NA NA CASSLGQWNTEAFF TGCGCCAGCAGCTTGGGGCAGTGGAACACTGAAGCTTTCTTT
TRBJ2-5 TRBV2 TRBD1 NA CASDRGRRETQYF TGTGCCAGCGACAGGGGGCGCAGAGAGACCCAGTACTTC
TRBJ1-6 TRBV6-5 TRBD1 NA CASRGGQSYSPLHF TGTGCCAGCAGAGGGGGACAGTCCTATTCACCCCTCCACTTT
TRBJ1-1 TRBV6-5 NA NA CASSFFRGAEAFF TGTGCCAGCAGTTTTTTCAGGGGTGCTGAAGCTTTCTTT